This TCR beta chain derives from a study of long-term antiretroviral therapy in people with HIV (dated by TCRdb to between 2021 and 2023). About the full investigation: The earliest samples were collected about a decade before the 2015 WHO recommendation for immediate ART, when ART was typically delayed until CD4 counts fell. Whether ART initiation and durable HIV suppression were associated with changes in peripheral blood TRB repertoire composition and diversity was tested in a retrospective serial study. Among the 25 to 30 participants with HIV, approximately 10 were female. No cross-contamination during QIAcube processing was shown when test extractions of a monoclonal T-cell line were performed alongside some 33 polyclonal samples. From fewer than 35 adults with confirmed HIV infection, the cohort provided approximately 190 cryopreserved PBMC samples, gathered serially across a mean of around six years (range 1-12). Results and caveats for the whole study, not just this receptor: Inferences about post-ART repertoire changes were limited because no data were available on ART adherence, viral resistance or therapy changes. Samples dated from the mid-2000s to the late 2010s, and the ART regimens used may be less effective than current ones. HIV repertoires had narrower CDR3 length ranges than controls, and the network structure suggested an antigen-experienced repertoire that shifted only slightly toward naive after ART. Starting ART was linked to a significant rise in TRB diversity, yet even after long-term ART the diversity remained significantly lower than in transplant donor controls. Because PBMC availability was limited, only the TCR beta chain was sequenced, with no alpha chain pairing. Expanded TRB clones identified before ART initiation dominated the repertoire across all time points, though the dominance fluctuated and decreased in many PLHIV after ART. Because pre-ART samples had limited cell numbers, profiling was done on unsorted PBMC rather than on sorted CD4+ and CD8+ T cells.

To be included, a participant needed at least one PBMC sample from before ART initiation plus at least two post-ART samples. Every participant with HIV received treatment in the United States of America. Before DNA extraction, cryopreserved samples containing roughly 0.9-11 million PBMC were thawed and washed. At the time of the earliest PBMC sample, participants with HIV were aged between roughly 23 and 60 years. Each participant contributed PBMC samples from 1-4 timepoints before ART initiation and 2-8 timepoints after ART initiation, with a median of 7 samples. For every participant, serial HIV viral load, CD4+ T-cell count, ART history and demographic data were obtained. Genomic DNA was extracted from unsorted PBMC with a Qiagen kit on a QIAcube, processed in batches of 12 samples. The V end loses 4 bases and the J end loses 2 bases, and a stretch of 6 bases separates them. CDR1 and CDR2, per the germline V gene, are SGHRS and YFSETQ. Including the terminal cysteine and phenylalanine, the CDR3 comprises 12 residues. Just CDR3 DNA is preserved here, 36 bases in frame from base 1.

The immunoSEQ hsTCRB v3.0 assay was used at survey level resolution for TRB variable region sequencing. A depth of about 35,000-55,000 T-cell genomes per sample was targeted for TRB sequencing. Pooled TRB libraries were sequenced on an Illumina MiSeq with a v3 150-cycle kit. On the authors' methods: Repertoire analysis was run in R within a reproducible Nextflow workflow that covered QC, data transformation and analysis. LymphoSeq2, an R package for exploring AIRR-Seq data, was used to implement the custom analyses. After excluding several samples that yielded fewer than 5000 total TRB sequences, approximately 170 HIV repertoires remained for analysis. Among the 188 retained HIV repertoires, some 60 were collected before ART initiation and some 130 were collected after ART initiation. Repertoires were downsampled to 5000 TRB nucleotide sequences, with summary statistics averaged over 100 downsampling iterations. TRB sequences were retained for analysis only if CDR3 regions of at least seven amino acids were present. A Shannon entropy-derived clonality score and the Gini coefficient were used to measure diversity. Repertoire networks linked the top 5000 CDR3 amino acid sequences whenever two sequences differed by an edit distance of one. For TRB CDR3 amino acid sequences, antigen specificity groups and MHC restriction were predicted with GLIPH2. Known CMV, EBV, HIV or tissue antigen associations were flagged by matching CDR3 amino acid sequences against VDJdb and McPAS-TCR. Pre-ART, post-ART and control groups were compared with Wilcoxon signed-rank tests and Holm-Bonferroni correction. Held by TCRdb, this immuneACCESS table contains in-frame sequences only and omits some clones. Under half of the omission traces to an unresolved V gene where checked; the cause of the rest is unknown. V and J calls and clone size are copied from that table; D and trimming were computed from the DNA. The sample table contains under 30,000 clones; only one count was recorded for 65% to 85% of them. About 10% of the sample is taken by the ten largest.

About this clone: Which antigen it targets is not known. Base qualities are missing; no much larger clone stands one base away.

The source of this sequence is a man between 18 and 29 years old with HIV. The chain joins TRBV5-1 to TRBJ2-5, with no reliable assignment of the D segment. This sample comprised unsorted PBMCs, obtained 0.8 years before starting antiretroviral therapy. The DNA is TGCGCCAGCAGCCAAACGCAAGAGACCCAGTACTTC. This is translated as CASSQTQETQYF.